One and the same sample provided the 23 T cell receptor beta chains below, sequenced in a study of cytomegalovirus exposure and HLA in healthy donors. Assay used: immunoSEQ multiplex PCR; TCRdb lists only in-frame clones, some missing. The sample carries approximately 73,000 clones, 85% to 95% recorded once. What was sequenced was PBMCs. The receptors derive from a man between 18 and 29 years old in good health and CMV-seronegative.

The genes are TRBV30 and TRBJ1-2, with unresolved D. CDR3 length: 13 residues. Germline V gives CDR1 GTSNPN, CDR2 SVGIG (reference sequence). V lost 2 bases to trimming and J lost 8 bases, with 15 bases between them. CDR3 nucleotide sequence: TGTGCCTGGAGTCTTCCGGGAGGCCTGGGCTACACCTTC. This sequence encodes CAWSLPGGLGYTF.

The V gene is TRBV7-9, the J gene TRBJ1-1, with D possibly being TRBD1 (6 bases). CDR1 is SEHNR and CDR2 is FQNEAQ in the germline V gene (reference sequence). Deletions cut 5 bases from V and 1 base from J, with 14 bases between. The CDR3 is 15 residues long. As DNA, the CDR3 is TGTGCCAGCAGCCCACAGGACAGACCGAACACTGAAGCTTTCTTT. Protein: CASSPQDRPNTEAFF.

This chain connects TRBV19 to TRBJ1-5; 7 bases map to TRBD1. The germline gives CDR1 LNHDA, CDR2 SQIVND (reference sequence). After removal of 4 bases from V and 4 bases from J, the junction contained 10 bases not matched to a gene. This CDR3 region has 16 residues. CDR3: CASSKVGQLINQPQHF. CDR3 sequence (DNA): TGTGCCAGTAGTAAAGTGGGACAGTTAATTAATCAGCCCCAGCATTTT.

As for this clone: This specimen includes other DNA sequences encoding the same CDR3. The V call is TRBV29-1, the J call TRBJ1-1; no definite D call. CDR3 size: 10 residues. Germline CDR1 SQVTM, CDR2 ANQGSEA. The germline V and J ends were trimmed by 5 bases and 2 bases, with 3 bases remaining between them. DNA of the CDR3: TGCAGCGTTTTAAACACTGAAGCTTTCTTT. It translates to CSVLNTEAFF.

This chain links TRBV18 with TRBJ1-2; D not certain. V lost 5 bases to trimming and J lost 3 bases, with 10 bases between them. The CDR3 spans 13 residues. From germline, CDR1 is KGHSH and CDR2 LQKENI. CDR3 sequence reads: CASSVREYYGYTF. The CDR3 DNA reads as TGTGCCAGCTCAGTTCGAGAGTACTATGGCTACACCTTC.

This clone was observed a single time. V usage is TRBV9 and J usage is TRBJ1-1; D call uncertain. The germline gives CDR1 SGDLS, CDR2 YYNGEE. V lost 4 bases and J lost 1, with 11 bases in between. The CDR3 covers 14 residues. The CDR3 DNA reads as TGTGCCAGCAGCCCACCGGGAACGAACACTGAAGCTTTCTTT. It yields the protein CASSPPGTNTEAFF. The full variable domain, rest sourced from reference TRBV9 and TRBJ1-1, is DSGVTQTPKHLITATGQRVTLRCSPRSGDLSVYWYQQSLDQGLQFLIQYYNGEERAKGNILERFSAQQFPDLHSELNLSSLELGDSALYFCASSPPGTNTEAFFGQGTRLTVV.

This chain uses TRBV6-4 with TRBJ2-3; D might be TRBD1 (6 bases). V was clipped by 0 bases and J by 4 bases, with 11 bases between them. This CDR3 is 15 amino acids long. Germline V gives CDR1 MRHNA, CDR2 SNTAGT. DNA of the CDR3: TGTGCCAGCAGTGACTCTTTGGGGGCTGCAGATACGCAGTATTTT. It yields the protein CASSDSLGAADTQYF.

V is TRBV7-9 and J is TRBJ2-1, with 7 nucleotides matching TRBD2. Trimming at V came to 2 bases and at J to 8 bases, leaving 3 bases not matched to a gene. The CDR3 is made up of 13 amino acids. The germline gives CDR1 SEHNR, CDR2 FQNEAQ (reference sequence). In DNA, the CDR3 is TGTGCCAGCAGCTTACCTGGGAGGGATGAGCAGTTCTTC. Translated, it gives CASSLPGRDEQFF.

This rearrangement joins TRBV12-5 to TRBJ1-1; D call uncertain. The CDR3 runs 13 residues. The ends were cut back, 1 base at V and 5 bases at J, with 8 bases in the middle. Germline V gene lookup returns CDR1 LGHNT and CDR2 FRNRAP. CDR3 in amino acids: CASGLEPYTEAFF. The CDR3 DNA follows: TGTGCTAGTGGTTTGGAGCCGTATACTGAAGCTTTCTTT.

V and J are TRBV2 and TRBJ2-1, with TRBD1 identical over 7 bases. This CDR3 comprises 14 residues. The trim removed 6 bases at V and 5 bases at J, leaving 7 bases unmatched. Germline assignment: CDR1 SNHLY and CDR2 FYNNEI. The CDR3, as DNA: TGTGCCAGCAGCCGGGACAGTTCACACAATGAGCAGTTCTTC. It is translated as CASSRDSSHNEQFF.

The CDR3 DNA is TGTGCCAGCAGCTTACTAGCGGGGGGGTCAAAGCAGTTCTTC. This sequence encodes CASSLLAGGSKQFF. This chain uses TRBV7-9 with TRBJ2-1, with 12 bases lining up with TRBD2. The CDR3 runs to 14 residues. Germline CDR1 and CDR2: SEHNR and FQNEAQ (reference sequence). Germline trimming cut 2 bases from V and 11 bases from J; bases unmatched to any gene: 4.

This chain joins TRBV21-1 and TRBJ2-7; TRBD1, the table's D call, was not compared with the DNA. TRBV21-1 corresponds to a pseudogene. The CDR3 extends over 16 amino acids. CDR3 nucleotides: TGTGCCAGCAGCAAAAGGACAGGCTATAGGAGGTACGAGCAGTACTTC. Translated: CASSKRTGYRRYEQYF.

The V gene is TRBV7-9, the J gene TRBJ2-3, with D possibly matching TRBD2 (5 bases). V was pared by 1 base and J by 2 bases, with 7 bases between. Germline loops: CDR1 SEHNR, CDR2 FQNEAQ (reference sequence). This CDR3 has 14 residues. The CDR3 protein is CASSLGGITDTQYF. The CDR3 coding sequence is TGTGCCAGCAGCTTAGGAGGGATCACAGATACGCAGTATTTT.

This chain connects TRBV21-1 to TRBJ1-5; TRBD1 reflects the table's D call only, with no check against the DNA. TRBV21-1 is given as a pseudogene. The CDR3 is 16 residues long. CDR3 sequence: CASSKARAGGNQPQHF. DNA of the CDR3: TGTGCCAGCAGCAAAGCAAGGGCAGGGGGCAATCAGCCCCAGCATTTT.

This CDR3 reads CASGTGSLEQFF. CDR3 nucleotides: TGTGCGAGTGGCACAGGGTCCCTTGAGCAGTTCTTC. The chain employs TRBV30 and TRBJ2-1; a weak D match, TRBD1 (6 bases). Germline V CDR1 and CDR2: GTSNPN, SVGIG (reference sequence). This CDR3 has 12 residues.

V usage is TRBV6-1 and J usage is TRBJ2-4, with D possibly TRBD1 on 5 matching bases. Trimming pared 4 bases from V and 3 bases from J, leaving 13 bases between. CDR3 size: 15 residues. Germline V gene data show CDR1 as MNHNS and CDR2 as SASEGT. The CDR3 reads CASSGMQGSKNIQYF. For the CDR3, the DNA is TGTGCCAGCAGTGGTATGCAGGGTAGCAAAAACATTCAGTACTTC.

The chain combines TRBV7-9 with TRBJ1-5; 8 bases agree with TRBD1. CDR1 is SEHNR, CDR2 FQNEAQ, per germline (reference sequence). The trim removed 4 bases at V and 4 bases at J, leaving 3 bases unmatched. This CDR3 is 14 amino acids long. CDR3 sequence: CASSSRGPNQPQHF. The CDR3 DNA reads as TGTGCCAGCAGCTCCAGGGGGCCGAATCAGCCCCAGCATTTT.

The CDR3 region is CASSLVAAYNEQFF. The CDR3 region has the DNA TGTGCCAGCAGCTTGGTGGCAGCCTACAATGAGCAGTTCTTC. The chain carries TRBV5-5 and TRBJ2-1; unclear D gene. This CDR3 is built from 14 residues. Germline CDR1 and CDR2: SGHKS and YYEKEE (reference sequence). V was pared by 0 bases and J by 2 bases, with 6 bases between.

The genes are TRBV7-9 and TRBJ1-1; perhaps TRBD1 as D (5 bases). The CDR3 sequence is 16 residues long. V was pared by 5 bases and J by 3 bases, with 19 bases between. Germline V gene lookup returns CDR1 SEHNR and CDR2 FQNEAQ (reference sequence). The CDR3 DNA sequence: TGTGCCAGCAGCCCCGATGGCAGGGCTTCGGACACTGAAGCTTTCTTT. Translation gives CASSPDGRASDTEAFF.

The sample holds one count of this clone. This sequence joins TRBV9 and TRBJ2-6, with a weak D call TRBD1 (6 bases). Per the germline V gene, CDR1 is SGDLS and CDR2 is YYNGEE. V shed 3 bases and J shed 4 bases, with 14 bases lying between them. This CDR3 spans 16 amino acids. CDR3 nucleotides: TGTGCCAGCAGCGGGGACATCAGTAGAGGGGCCAACGTCCTGACTTTC. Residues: CASSGDISRGANVLTF. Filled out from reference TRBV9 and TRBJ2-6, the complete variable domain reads DSGVTQTPKHLITATGQRVTLRCSPRSGDLSVYWYQQSLDQGLQFLIQYYNGEERAKGNILERFSAQQFPDLHSELNLSSLELGDSALYFCASSGDISRGANVLTFGAGSRLTVL.

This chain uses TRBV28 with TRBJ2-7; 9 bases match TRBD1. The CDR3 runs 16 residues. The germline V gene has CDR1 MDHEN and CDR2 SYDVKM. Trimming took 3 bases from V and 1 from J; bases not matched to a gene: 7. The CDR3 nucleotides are TGTGCCAGCAGTTTGTGGGGACAGGGAAGGTCCTACGAGCAGTACTTC. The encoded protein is CASSLWGQGRSYEQYF.

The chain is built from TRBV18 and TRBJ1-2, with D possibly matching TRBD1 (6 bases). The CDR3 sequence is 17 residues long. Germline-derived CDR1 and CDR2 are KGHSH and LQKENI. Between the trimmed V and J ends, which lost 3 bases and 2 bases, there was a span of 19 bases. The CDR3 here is CASSPYEDGQLNYGYTF. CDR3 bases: TGTGCCAGCTCACCCTACGAAGACGGACAGCTCAACTATGGCTACACCTTC.

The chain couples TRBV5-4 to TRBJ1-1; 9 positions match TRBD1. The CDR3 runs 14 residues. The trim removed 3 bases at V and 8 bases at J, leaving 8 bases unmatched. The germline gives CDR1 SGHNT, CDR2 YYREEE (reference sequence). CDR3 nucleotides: TGTGCCAGCAGCTCCCTACGAGGGACAGGGGAAGCTTTCTTT. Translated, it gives CASSSLRGTGEAFF.